Below, 6 T cell receptor beta chains from the same sample are listed, as sequenced in a study of CD8 T cells in Susac syndrome. RNA amounts of about 0.5 to 1 ug underwent reverse transcription with random hexamers. Using its own MiXCR run on the immunoSEQ multiplex PCR reads, TCRdb lists one record per CDR3 protein. The data show 120,000 or so distinct CDR3 sequences, 94% seen once. The sequenced material came from CD4+ T cells from PBMCs. These receptors were obtained from a human donor in good health.

This clonotype was seen only a few times. The J gene is TRBJ1-1, the V gene TRBV30, with unresolved D. The CDR3 is 13 residues long. Germline V gene lookup returns CDR1 GTSNPN and CDR2 SVGIG (reference sequence). Trimming pared 3 bases from V and 2 bases from J, leaving 10 bases between. The CDR3 bases are TGTGCCTGGAGCGCGCAGAGTAACACTGAAGCTTTCTTT. The encoded protein is CAWSAQSNTEAFF.

The V gene is TRBV2, the J gene TRBJ1-5; D unresolved. Trimming removed 6 bases at V and 4 bases at J, with 10 bases between. The CDR3 loop spans 13 amino acids. CDR1 and CDR2 from the germline V gene are SNHLY and FYNNEI. The CDR3 bases are TGTGCCAGCAGAGTCGGTAGAAATCAGCCCCAGCATTTT. The encoded protein is CASRVGRNQPQHF.

The chain links TRBV5-4 to TRBJ1-2; 7 bases map to TRBD1. J lost 8 bases, V lost 0 bases, and 10 bases had no gene match. Germline loops: CDR1 SGHNT, CDR2 YYREEE (reference sequence). The CDR3 runs 15 residues. CDR3 sequence: CASSLGGGQPLGYTF. The CDR3 DNA follows: TGTGCCAGCAGCTTGGGGGGGGGACAGCCGCTGGGCTACACCTTC.

V is TRBV29-1 and J is TRBJ1-2; no firm D call. From germline, CDR1 is SQVTM and CDR2 ANQGSEA. V lost 4 bases and J 6 bases, leaving 15 bases between the germline ends. The CDR3 extends over 13 amino acids. CDR3 in DNA: TGCAGCGTTGGCGCGGGGAAGGCGGATGGCTACACCTTC. This codes for CSVGAGKADGYTF.

This clonotype has only a few counts. The rearrangement uses TRBV19 and TRBJ2-5, with TRBD2 matching over 7 bases. This CDR3 has 14 amino acids. With 3 bases clipped from V and 4 bases from J, the junction kept 5 bases outside the gene matches. Germline V lookup: CDR1 LNHDA, CDR2 SQIVND (reference sequence). This chain's CDR3 is CASSIGLAGETQYF. CDR3 coding DNA: TGTGCCAGTAGTATCGGGTTAGCGGGAGAGACCCAGTACTTC.

This clonotype was seen a single time. V is TRBV5-4 and J is TRBJ2-5, with 10 positions matching TRBD2. CDR1 SGHNT and CDR2 YYREEE come from the germline V gene (reference sequence). The CDR3 has 17 amino acids. V shed 3 bases and J 0 bases; nucleotides not matched to a gene: 8. In DNA, the CDR3 is TGTGCCAGCAGCTCAAAAGGACTAGCGGACTACCAAGAGACCCAGTACTTC. As protein: CASSSKGLADYQETQYF.